This passage covers 16 T cell receptor beta chains from one sample sequenced in a study of shared clonotypes between healthy human individuals. This table comes from immunoSEQ multiplex PCR, and its TCRdb copy is limited to in-frame clones, with some not included. The sample holds 2,500,000 or so clones, just over 90% seen once. Sample: naive CD4+ T cells sorted from blood. The subset was: CD45RA+ positively selected. Receptors originate from a man younger than 35 in good health.

The chain is built from TRBV27 and TRBJ2-2; D is ambiguous. Germline V gene lookup returns CDR1 MNHEY and CDR2 SMNVEV (reference sequence). With 5 bases removed from V and 4 bases from J, the gap between germline ends came to 17 bases. The CDR3 is 16 amino acids. CDR3 residues: CASSDTPPVGTGELFF. The CDR3 DNA follows: TGTGCCAGCAGTGATACCCCGCCCGTGGGCACCGGGGAGCTGTTTTTT.

The chain links TRBV28 to TRBJ2-7; 9 bases are shared with TRBD1. Germline V CDR1 and CDR2: MDHEN, SYDVKM. The CDR3 runs 15 residues. The V and J ends lost 2 bases and 2 bases, in that order; junction bases with no gene match: 4. The CDR3: CASSLGTGFAYEQYF. CDR3 coding DNA: TGTGCCAGCAGTTTAGGGACAGGGTTCGCCTACGAGCAGTACTTC.

J is TRBJ2-3 and V is TRBV12-5, with D possibly TRBD2 on 7 matching bases. V was clipped by 6 bases and J by 5 bases, with 24 bases between them. Germline V gene sequence: CDR1 LGHNT, CDR2 FRNRAP. CDR3 length: 17 residues. This CDR3 is CASGSRGRESTQDTQYF. CDR3 sequence (DNA): TGTGCTAGTGGCTCTCGGGGGCGGGAGAGCACACAAGATACGCAGTATTTT.

Comments on this clone: Other DNA sequences within the sample encode an identical CDR3. V and J are TRBV10-3 and TRBJ1-2, with D possibly being TRBD1 (5 bases). Germline V CDR1 and CDR2: ENHRY, SYGVKD. Trimming pared 0 bases from V and 2 bases from J, leaving 7 bases between. CDR3 size: 14 residues. CDR3 nucleotides: TGTGCCATCAGTGAGTCGGGGGGGAACTATGGCTACACCTTC. Protein: CAISESGGNYGYTF.

The gene calls are TRBV10-1 and TRBJ2-3; 7 bases are shared with TRBD1. Trimming removed 7 bases from V and 5 bases from J; junction bases left unmatched: 9. Germline CDR1 reads WNHNN; CDR2 reads SYGVQD (reference sequence). The CDR3 spans 14 residues. In DNA, the CDR3 is TGCGCCAGCAAGGGACAGCCCGGCGTAGATACGCAGTATTTT. Protein product: CASKGQPGVDTQYF.

The chain combines TRBV9 with TRBJ2-3; TRBD2 matches at 10 bases. J was trimmed by 3 bases and V by 3 bases; bases with no gene match: 7. The CDR3 is 16 amino acids. Germline CDR1 reads SGDLS; CDR2 reads YYNGEE. This chain's CDR3 is CASSDQRGGPTDTQYF. CDR3 sequence (DNA): TGTGCCAGCAGCGACCAGCGGGGGGGCCCGACAGATACGCAGTATTTT.

The chain uses TRBV19 and TRBJ2-2; D is undetermined. The V end lost 6 bases, the J end lost 3 bases, and 14 bases lay between the germline ends. The CDR3 has 15 amino acids. Germline V gives CDR1 LNHDA, CDR2 SQIVND (reference sequence). The CDR3 is CASSSTLVYTGELFF. Written as DNA, the CDR3 is TGTGCCAGTAGCAGTACCCTCGTGTACACCGGGGAGCTGTTTTTT.

As concerns this clone: Other DNA sequences in the same sample also yield this CDR3. The gene calls are TRBV5-1 and TRBJ2-7; unclear D gene. CDR1 is SGHRS, CDR2 YFSETQ, per germline. Trimming stripped 2 bases from V and 2 bases from J, with 8 bases between. This CDR3 is built from 13 residues. The CDR3, as DNA: TGCGCCAGCAGCTTTACTGGGCCCTACGAGCAGTACTTC. It is translated as CASSFTGPYEQYF.

A remark on this clone: This same CDR3 is encoded by further DNA sequences in the sample. The chain carries TRBV30 and TRBJ1-1, with no clear D. The V gene lost 3 bases and the J gene lost 1 base, with 6 bases spanning the gap. Looked up from germline, CDR1 is GTSNPN and CDR2 is SVGIG (reference sequence). The CDR3 consists of 12 residues. The CDR3 sequence is CAWRRGNTEAFF. The CDR3 DNA sequence: TGTGCCTGGAGACGAGGGAACACTGAAGCTTTCTTT.

V gene TRBV6-1 combines with J gene TRBJ1-4; D not resolved. The CDR3 extends over 13 amino acids. CDR1 MNHNS and CDR2 SASEGT come from the germline V gene. V was cut by 3 bases and J by 7 bases, with 9 bases left in between. The CDR3: CASSDRASEKLFF. DNA for the CDR3: TGTGCCAGCAGTGACCGGGCGAGTGAAAAACTGTTTTTT.

The chain combines TRBV6-6 with TRBJ2-1; D remains unclear. The CDR3 extends over 12 amino acids. CDR1 MNHNY and CDR2 SVGAGI come from the germline V gene (reference sequence). The V gene lost 2 bases and the J gene lost 10 bases, with 9 bases spanning the gap. This CDR3 is CASSYTPREQFF. CDR3 in DNA: TGTGCCAGCAGTTACACTCCCAGGGAGCAGTTCTTC.

The chain couples TRBV4-2 to TRBJ2-7; 8 nucleotides match TRBD2. Per the germline V gene, CDR1 is LGHNA and CDR2 is YNFKEQ. Trimming cost V 0 bases and J 4 bases; bases outside gene matches: 5. The CDR3 spans 15 residues. The CDR3 bases are TGTGCCAGCAGCCAAGATTGGACTAGCCCTTACGAGCAGTACTTC. It encodes CASSQDWTSPYEQYF.

The V call is TRBV7-2, the J call TRBJ2-1; 7 bases are shared with TRBD1. Germline V gene data show CDR1 as SGHTA and CDR2 as FQGNSA. Unmatched junction bases numbered 4, after V lost 4 bases and J lost 7 bases. The length of the CDR3 is 13 residues. The CDR3 DNA reads TGTGCCAGCAGCTCAGGGGGTAGGAATGAGCAGTTCTTC. Encoded protein: CASSSGGRNEQFF.

The V gene is TRBV6-5, the J gene TRBJ2-1, with unresolved D. Germline V gives CDR1 MNHEY, CDR2 SVGAGI. This CDR3 has 15 residues. V dropped 2 bases and J dropped 5 bases, with 13 bases sitting between them. Here the CDR3 DNA reads TGTGCCAGCAGTTACCAAGGTTTCGGCGACAATGAGCAGTTCTTC. Translating it yields CASSYQGFGDNEQFF.

The chain links TRBV6-5 to TRBJ2-7, with D possibly TRBD2 on 7 matching bases. Deletions cut 1 base from V and 4 bases from J, with 17 bases between. CDR1 and CDR2 (germline): MNHEY, SVGAGI. The CDR3 sequence is 16 residues long. CDR3 sequence reads: CASSYLQGGLSYEQYF. CDR3 DNA sequence: TGTGCCAGCAGTTACTTACAGGGAGGGTTGTCGTACGAGCAGTACTTC.

This clone was recorded only once. Other DNA sequences in the sample encode the same CDR3. V gene TRBV19 combines with J gene TRBJ2-5; D gene unclear. The CDR3 sequence is 13 residues long. Trimming took 3 bases from V and 5 from J, leaving 10 bases between them. Germline assignment: CDR1 LNHDA and CDR2 SQIVND (reference sequence). CDR3 residues: CASSIRGKETQYF. The CDR3 DNA follows: TGTGCCAGTAGTATCCGTGGGAAGGAGACCCAGTACTTC.